This TCR beta chain emerged from a study of blood T cell repertoires in COVID-19. Across the whole study: COVID-19 samples collected from the United States, Italy and Spain covered acute and convalescent phases. Sources were T cells, B-cell-depleted T cells, or PBMCs; the material itself was cDNA or gDNA.

This CDR3 has 13 amino acids. Germline CDR1 and CDR2: DFQATT and SNEGSKA (reference sequence). Trimming took 3 bases from V and 2 from J, leaving 8 bases between them. Authors' data handling: Amplification with reference gene primers provided the estimates of nucleated cell counts. Data came from immunoSEQ multiplex PCR; TCRdb stores just in-frame clones and leaves some out. That table furnishes V, J and clone size, whereas the DNA furnished D and trimming. The sample yields 70,000 to 80,000 clones, approximately 80% seen once. The sample taken for sequencing was peripheral blood. The rearrangement uses TRBV20-1 and TRBJ1-5; D not resolved. The sequence was collected from an elderly man with acute or convalescent COVID-19. CDR3 sequence (DNA): TGCAGTGCTAGTTATCAGGGCAATCAGCCCCAGCATTTT. This translates into CSASYQGNQPQHF.